These 21 T cell receptor beta chains share one sample of origin, sequenced in a study of TIL therapy for anti-PD-1-resistant metastatic lung cancer. Sequencing used immunoSEQ v3. The method was immunoSEQ multiplex PCR; TCRdb's version includes in-frame clones alone and lacks a portion of them. The top ten hold 5.5% to 6% of the sample, which has about 48,000 clones, 60% to 85% seen once. Sample time point: pre-treatment sample, taken before nivolumab and TIL therapy. Most excised metastases sampled were pleural nodules or supraclavicular lymph nodes. The input for sequencing was tumor tissue, taken at baseline. Receptors were obtained from a person aged 25-79 years with non-small cell lung cancer.

The V gene is TRBV6-1, the J gene TRBJ2-7; TRBD2 matches 7 bases. Per germline, CDR1 MNHNS and CDR2 SASEGT. There are 14 residues in the CDR3. V shed 7 bases, J shed 0 bases, and the junction held 6 bases outside the gene matches. In DNA, the CDR3 is TGTGCCAGCACCCTGGGAGGGCTCTCCTACGAGCAGTACTTC. It translates to CASTLGGLSYEQYF.

V is TRBV7-9 and J is TRBJ2-1, with 14 bases matching TRBD2. Unmatched junction bases numbered 11, after V lost 4 bases and J lost 9 bases. The CDR3 runs 17 residues. CDR1 SEHNR and CDR2 FQNEAQ come from the germline V gene (reference sequence). The CDR3 spells CASSSPRLAGGRGEQFF. The CDR3 DNA follows: TGTGCCAGCAGCTCCCCGCGACTAGCGGGGGGGCGTGGTGAGCAGTTCTTC.

The chain has TRBV29-1 and TRBJ1-5; TRBD1 is a possible D gene (5 bases). This CDR3 contains 12 residues. Looked up from germline, CDR1 is SQVTM and CDR2 is ANQGSEA. Trimming pared 4 bases from V and 2 bases from J, leaving 6 bases between. CDR3 bases: TGCAGCGTTGCGGGGGGCAATCAGCCCCAGCATTTT. Protein sequence: CSVAGGNQPQHF.

The chain carries TRBV5-4 and TRBJ2-7; D possibly matches TRBD1 or TRBD2 (6 bases each). The CDR3 sequence is 15 residues long. V was clipped by 4 bases and J by 6 bases, with 20 bases between them. The germline V gene has CDR1 SGHNT and CDR2 YYREEE (reference sequence). CDR3 DNA sequence: TGTGCCAGCAGCCTAAGATTGGGGGGCGATTCCGAGCAGTACTTC. As protein: CASSLRLGGDSEQYF.

V gene TRBV28 combines with J gene TRBJ2-7; 10 nucleotides match TRBD1. The V segment lost 6 bases and the J segment 5 bases; nucleotides outside the gene matches: 10. Germline V lookup: CDR1 MDHEN, CDR2 SYDVKM. This CDR3 contains 15 residues. CDR3 bases: TGTGCCAGCAGCCCCCACCGACAGGGGGCGGACGAGCAGTACTTC. Translation gives CASSPHRQGADEQYF.

This clone was observed once. The chain uses TRBV14 and TRBJ2-7; 7 bases fit TRBD1. The V segment lost 1 base and the J segment 3 bases; nucleotides outside the gene matches: 6. Germline V lookup: CDR1 SGHDN, CDR2 FVKESK. This CDR3 has 15 amino acids. The CDR3 DNA is TGTGCCAGCAGCCAAGCACCGGGACAGAGCTACGAGCAGTACTTC. This translates into CASSQAPGQSYEQYF.

This chain joins TRBV15 and TRBJ2-5; maybe TRBD2 (5 bases). The CDR3 contains 17 residues. V was cut by 0 bases and J by 2 bases, with 16 bases left in between. CDR1 is LNHNV, CDR2 YYDKDF, per germline (reference sequence). The CDR3 loop is CATSRDKSGNLQETQYF. CDR3 sequence (DNA): TGTGCCACCAGCAGAGATAAGAGCGGCAACCTGCAAGAGACCCAGTACTTC.

V and J are TRBV7-2 and TRBJ2-3, with D hard to call. V was clipped by 1 base and J by 6 bases, with 8 bases between them. Germline V gives CDR1 SGHTA, CDR2 FQGNSA. This CDR3 has 13 amino acids. The CDR3 loop is CASSLVRRDTQYF. The CDR3 DNA reads as TGTGCCAGCAGCTTAGTAAGGCGGGATACGCAGTATTTT.

The chain recombines TRBV18 with TRBJ1-2; the D gene is possibly TRBD1 (5 bases). Germline CDR1 KGHSH, CDR2 LQKENI. The CDR3 is made up of 15 amino acids. The V end was cut by 5 bases, the J end by 4 bases, with 17 bases between. CDR3 sequence reads: CASSVRQSITYGYTF. Written as DNA, the CDR3 is TGTGCCAGCTCAGTGCGACAGAGCATTACCTATGGCTACACCTTC.

The chain links TRBV9 to TRBJ2-2, with a possible D match to TRBD2 (5 bases). The CDR3 has 19 amino acids. The V end lost 0 bases, the J end lost 1 base, and 19 bases lay between the germline ends. CDR1 is SGDLS and CDR2 is YYNGEE in the germline V gene. The CDR3 DNA follows: TGTGCCAGCAGCGTAGCTGCATTTTCCGGCGGACTGAACACCGGGGAGCTGTTTTTT. Its translation is CASSVAAFSGGLNTGELFF.

This clone was observed a handful of times. This chain uses TRBV11-2 with TRBJ2-2; the D is unclear. V dropped 5 bases and J dropped 7 bases, with 5 bases sitting between them. The length of the CDR3 is 11 residues. The germline V gene has CDR1 SGHAT and CDR2 FQNNGV. The CDR3 reads CASSHSGELFF. CDR3 sequence (DNA): TGTGCCAGCAGCCATAGCGGGGAGCTGTTTTTT.

The chain uses TRBV11-2 and TRBJ2-7; tentative D call: TRBD1 (6 bases). The CDR3 totals 13 residues. Germline CDR1 SGHAT, CDR2 FQNNGV. Trimming removed 0 bases from V and 6 bases from J, with 9 bases in between. This CDR3 reads CASSLEPRGEQYF. For the CDR3, the DNA is TGTGCCAGCAGCTTAGAGCCCAGGGGCGAGCAGTACTTC.

The rearrangement joins TRBV27 to TRBJ2-7, with D possibly TRBD1 on 5 matching bases. This CDR3 comprises 16 residues. The germline gives CDR1 MNHEY, CDR2 SMNVEV (reference sequence). V was pared by 2 bases and J by 3 bases, with 17 bases between. The CDR3 DNA is TGTGCCAGCAGTTTAATTCGTCCGGCAGGGCTCTACGAGCAGTACTTC. Translated: CASSLIRPAGLYEQYF.

This clone was seen more than once but under ten times. CDR3 DNA: TGTGCCAGCAGCCCCTCTGGTCAGAGCTATGGCTACACCTTC. Its translation: CASSPSGQSYGYTF. This sequence joins TRBV5-8 and TRBJ1-2; D not resolved. Germline V gene sequence: CDR1 SGHTS, CDR2 YDEGEE. This CDR3 spans 14 amino acids. The ends were cut back, 4 bases at V and 4 bases at J, with 14 bases in the middle.

The chain joins TRBV6-4 to TRBJ2-1; TRBD2 agrees at 15 bases. V trimming: 8 bases; J trimming: 9 bases; junction bases outside the gene matches: 5. Germline lookup yields CDR1 MRHNA and CDR2 SNTAGT. The CDR3 is 14 residues long. The chain's CDR3 is CASCWTSGGGEQFF. The DNA of the CDR3 is TGTGCCAGCTGCTGGACTAGCGGGGGGGGTGAGCAGTTCTTC.

This clone was counted a few times. The rearrangement uses TRBV18 and TRBJ1-3; D gene uncertain. The CDR3 runs 16 residues. The germline V and J ends were trimmed by 2 bases and 0 bases, with 11 bases remaining between them. Germline values: CDR1 KGHSH, CDR2 LQKENI. CDR3 nucleotides: TGTGCCAGCTCACCAACGATCTCGGGCTCTGGAAACACCATATATTTT. It yields the protein CASSPTISGSGNTIYF.

The chain recombines TRBV6-1 with TRBJ1-5; D not resolved. CDR1 MNHNS and CDR2 SASEGT come from the germline V gene. V lost 6 bases and J lost 7, with 13 bases in between. This CDR3 is 13 amino acids long. This CDR3 reads CASSFDRRQPQHF. The CDR3 nucleotides are TGTGCCAGCAGCTTTGATCGGAGGCAGCCCCAGCATTTT.

The chain has TRBV28 and TRBJ1-5, with D perhaps TRBD1 (5 bases). The length of the CDR3 is 14 residues. Trimming took off 1 base at V and 4 bases at J, with 8 bases between the two ends. Germline V gene data show CDR1 as MDHEN and CDR2 as SYDVKM. The CDR3: CASSLSGVNQPQHF. Written as DNA, the CDR3 is TGTGCCAGCAGTTTATCGGGGGTTAATCAGCCCCAGCATTTT. Drawing the rest from reference TRBV28 and TRBJ1-5, the complete variable domain is DVKVTQSSRYLVKRTGEKVFLECVQDMDHENMFWYRQDPGLGLRLIYFSYDVKMKEKGDIPEGYSVSREKKERFSLILESASTNQTSMYLCASSLSGVNQPQHFGDGTRLSIL.

This clone is medium-sized (0.01 to 0.1%) in the sample. This chain uses TRBV19 with TRBJ1-5; D unresolved. The CDR3 has 11 residues. CDR1 and CDR2 (germline): LNHDA, SQIVND (reference sequence). V was cut by 10 bases and J by 11 bases, with 15 bases left in between. The CDR3 nucleotides are TGTGCCACACGTATGGGTAGGGCCCAGCATTTT. Protein product: CATRMGRAQHF.

The chain employs TRBV5-5 and TRBJ1-1; TRBD1 matches 8 bases. This CDR3 comprises 15 residues. Trimming cost V 3 bases and J 0 bases; bases outside gene matches: 4. Per the germline V gene, CDR1 is SGHKS and CDR2 is YYEKEE (reference sequence). The CDR3 loop is CASSYATGVNTEAFF. DNA for the CDR3: TGTGCCAGCAGCTACGCGACAGGGGTGAACACTGAAGCTTTCTTT.

CDR3 bases: TGTGCCAGCAGCCTAACTTCTTACAATGAGCAGTTCTTC. Translating it yields CASSLTSYNEQFF. The gene calls are TRBV5-5 and TRBJ2-1; D remains unclear. Germline CDR1 is SGHKS and CDR2 is YYEKEE (reference sequence). The CDR3 spans 13 residues. V was shortened by 4 bases and J by 4 bases, with 9 bases between the two germline ends.